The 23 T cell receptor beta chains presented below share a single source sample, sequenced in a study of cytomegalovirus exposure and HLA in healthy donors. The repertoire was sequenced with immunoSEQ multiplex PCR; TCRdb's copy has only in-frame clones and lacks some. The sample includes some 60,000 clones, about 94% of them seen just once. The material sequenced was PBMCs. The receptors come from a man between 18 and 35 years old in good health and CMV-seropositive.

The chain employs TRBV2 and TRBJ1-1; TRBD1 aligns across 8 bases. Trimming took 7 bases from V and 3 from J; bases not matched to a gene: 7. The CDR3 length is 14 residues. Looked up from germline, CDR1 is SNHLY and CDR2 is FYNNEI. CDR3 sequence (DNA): TGTGCCAGCAAACTAGGACAGGGTGACACTGAAGCTTTCTTT. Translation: CASKLGQGDTEAFF. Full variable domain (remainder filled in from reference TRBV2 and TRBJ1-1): EPEVTQTPSHQVTQMGQEVILRCVPISNHLYFYWYRQILGQKVEFLVSFYNNEISEKSEIFDDQFSVERPDGSNFTLKIRSTKLEDSAMYFCASKLGQGDTEAFFGQGTRLTVV.

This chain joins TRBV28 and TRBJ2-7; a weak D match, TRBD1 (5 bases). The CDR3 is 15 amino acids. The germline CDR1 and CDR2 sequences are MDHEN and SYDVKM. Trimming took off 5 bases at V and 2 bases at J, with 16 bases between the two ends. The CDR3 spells CASSPKGWAAYEQYF. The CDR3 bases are TGTGCCAGCAGTCCAAAGGGGTGGGCTGCCTACGAGCAGTACTTC.

CDR3 sequence reads: CASSAQRTDTQYF. The DNA of the CDR3 is TGTGCCAGCAGCGCACAACGAACAGATACGCAGTATTTT. V gene TRBV9 combines with J gene TRBJ2-3; D unclear. V lost 3 bases, J lost 3 bases, and 8 bases lay in between. The germline gives CDR1 SGDLS, CDR2 YYNGEE. The CDR3 length is 13 residues.

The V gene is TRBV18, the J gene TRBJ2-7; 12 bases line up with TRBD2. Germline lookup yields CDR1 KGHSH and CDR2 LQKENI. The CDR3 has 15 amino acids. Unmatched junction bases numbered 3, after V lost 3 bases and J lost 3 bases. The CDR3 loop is CASSPRTSGDYEQYF. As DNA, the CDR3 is TGTGCCAGCTCACCCCGGACTAGCGGGGACTACGAGCAGTACTTC.

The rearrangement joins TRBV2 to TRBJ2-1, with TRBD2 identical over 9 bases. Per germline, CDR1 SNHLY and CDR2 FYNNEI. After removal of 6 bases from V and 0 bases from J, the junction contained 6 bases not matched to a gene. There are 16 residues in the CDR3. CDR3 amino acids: CASRLAGPSSYNEQFF. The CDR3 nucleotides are TGTGCCAGCAGACTAGCGGGCCCGAGCTCCTACAATGAGCAGTTCTTC. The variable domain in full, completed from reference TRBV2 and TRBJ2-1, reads EPEVTQTPSHQVTQMGQEVILRCVPISNHLYFYWYRQILGQKVEFLVSFYNNEISEKSEIFDDQFSVERPDGSNFTLKIRSTKLEDSAMYFCASRLAGPSSYNEQFFGPGTRLTVL.

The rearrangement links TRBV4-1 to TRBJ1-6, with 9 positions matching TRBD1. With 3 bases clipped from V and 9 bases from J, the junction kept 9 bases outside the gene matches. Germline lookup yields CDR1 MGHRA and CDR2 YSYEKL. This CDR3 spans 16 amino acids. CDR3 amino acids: CASSQDTDRGRSPLHF. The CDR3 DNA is TGCGCCAGCAGCCAGGACACGGACAGGGGCCGTTCACCCCTCCACTTT.

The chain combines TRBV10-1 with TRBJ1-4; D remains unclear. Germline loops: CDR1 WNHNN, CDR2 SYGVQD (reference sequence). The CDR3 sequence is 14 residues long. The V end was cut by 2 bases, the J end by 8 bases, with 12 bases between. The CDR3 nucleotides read TGCGCCAGCAGTGAGAATCTTATGTCGGAAAAACTGTTTTTT. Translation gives CASSENLMSEKLFF.

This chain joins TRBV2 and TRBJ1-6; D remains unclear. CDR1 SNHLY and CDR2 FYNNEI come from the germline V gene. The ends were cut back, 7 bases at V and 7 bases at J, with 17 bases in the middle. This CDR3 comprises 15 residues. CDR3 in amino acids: CASKVTVNGNSPLHF. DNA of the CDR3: TGTGCCAGCAAGGTGACGGTCAACGGGAATTCACCCCTCCACTTT.

This CDR3 is CASRSEIRAGADTQYF. Here the CDR3 DNA reads TGTGCCAGCCGTTCGGAAATAAGGGCAGGGGCAGATACGCAGTATTTT. The chain joins TRBV6-5 to TRBJ2-3; weak D call: TRBD1 (6 bases). CDR3 length: 16 residues. V was cut by 8 bases and J by 4 bases, with 22 bases left in between. The germline V gene encodes CDR1 MNHEY and CDR2 SVGAGI.

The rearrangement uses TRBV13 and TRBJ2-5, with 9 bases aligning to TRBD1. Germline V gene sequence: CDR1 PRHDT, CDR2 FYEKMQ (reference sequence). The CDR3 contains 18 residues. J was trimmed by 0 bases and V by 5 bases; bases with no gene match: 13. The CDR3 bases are TGTGCCAGCAGCCTTAGTCGGGTACAGGGGGCTTACCAAGAGACCCAGTACTTC. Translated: CASSLSRVQGAYQETQYF.

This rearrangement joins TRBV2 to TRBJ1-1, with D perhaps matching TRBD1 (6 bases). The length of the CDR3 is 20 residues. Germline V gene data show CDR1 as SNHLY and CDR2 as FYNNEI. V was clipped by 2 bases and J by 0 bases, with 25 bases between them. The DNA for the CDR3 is TGTGCCAGCAGTGAATACCTCGGGACAAGTCACAACGTTATGAACACTGAAGCTTTCTTT. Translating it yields CASSEYLGTSHNVMNTEAFF.

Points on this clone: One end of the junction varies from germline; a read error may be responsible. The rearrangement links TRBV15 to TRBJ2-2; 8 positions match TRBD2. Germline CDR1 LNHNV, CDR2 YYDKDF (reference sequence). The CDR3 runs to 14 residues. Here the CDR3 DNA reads TGTGCCACCAGAAGAGCGGGAGAAACCGGGGAGCTGTTTTTT. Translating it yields CATRRAGETGELFF.

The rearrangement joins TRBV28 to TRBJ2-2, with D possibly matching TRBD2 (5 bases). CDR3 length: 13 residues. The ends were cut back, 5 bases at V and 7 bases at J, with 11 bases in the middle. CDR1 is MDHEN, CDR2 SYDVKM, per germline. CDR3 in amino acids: CASSKPEDGELFF. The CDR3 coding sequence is TGTGCCAGCAGTAAACCGGAGGACGGGGAGCTGTTTTTT.

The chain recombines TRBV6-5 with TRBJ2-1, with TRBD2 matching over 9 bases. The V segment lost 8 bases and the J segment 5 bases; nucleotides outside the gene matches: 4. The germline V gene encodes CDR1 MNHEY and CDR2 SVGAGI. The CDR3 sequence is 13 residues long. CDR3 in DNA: TGTGCCAGCGCTAGCGGGGCCAACAATGAGCAGTTCTTC. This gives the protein CASASGANNEQFF.

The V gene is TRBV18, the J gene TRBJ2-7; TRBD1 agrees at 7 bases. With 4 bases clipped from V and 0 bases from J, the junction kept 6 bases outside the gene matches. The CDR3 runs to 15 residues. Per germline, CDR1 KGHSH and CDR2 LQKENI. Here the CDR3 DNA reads TGTGCCAGCTCACGGGACAGCCAAAGCTCCTACGAGCAGTACTTC. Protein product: CASSRDSQSSYEQYF.

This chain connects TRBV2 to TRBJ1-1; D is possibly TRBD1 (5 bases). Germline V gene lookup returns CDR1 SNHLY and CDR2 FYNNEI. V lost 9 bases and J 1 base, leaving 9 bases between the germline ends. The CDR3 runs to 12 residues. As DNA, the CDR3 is TGTGCCAGGGGGACTGGGAACACTGAAGCTTTCTTT. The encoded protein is CARGTGNTEAFF.

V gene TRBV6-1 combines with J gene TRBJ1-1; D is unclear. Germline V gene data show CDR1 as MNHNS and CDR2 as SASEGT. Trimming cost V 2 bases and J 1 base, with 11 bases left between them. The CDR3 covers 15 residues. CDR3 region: CASSEFRIQNTEAFF. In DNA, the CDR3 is TGTGCCAGCAGTGAATTCAGAATACAGAACACTGAAGCTTTCTTT.

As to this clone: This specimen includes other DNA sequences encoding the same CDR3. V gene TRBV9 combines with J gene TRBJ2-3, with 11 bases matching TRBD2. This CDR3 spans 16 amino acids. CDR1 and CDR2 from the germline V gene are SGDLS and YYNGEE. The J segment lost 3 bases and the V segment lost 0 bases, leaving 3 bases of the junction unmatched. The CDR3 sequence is CASSVDSGGATDTQYF. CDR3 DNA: TGTGCCAGCAGCGTAGATAGCGGGGGGGCGACAGATACGCAGTATTTT.

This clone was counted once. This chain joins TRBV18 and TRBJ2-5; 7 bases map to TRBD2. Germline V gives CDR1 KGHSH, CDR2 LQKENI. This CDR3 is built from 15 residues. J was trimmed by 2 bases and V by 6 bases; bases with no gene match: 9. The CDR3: CASSPPSSGQETQYF. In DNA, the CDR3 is TGTGCCAGCTCGCCGCCCTCTAGCGGACAAGAGACCCAGTACTTC.

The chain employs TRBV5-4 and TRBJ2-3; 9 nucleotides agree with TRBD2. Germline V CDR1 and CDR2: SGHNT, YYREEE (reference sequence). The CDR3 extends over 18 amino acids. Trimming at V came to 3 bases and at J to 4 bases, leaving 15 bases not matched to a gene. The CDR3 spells CASSSATTRAGGADTQYF. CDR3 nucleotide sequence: TGTGCCAGCAGCTCGGCCACCACCCGGGCGGGAGGGGCAGATACGCAGTATTTT.

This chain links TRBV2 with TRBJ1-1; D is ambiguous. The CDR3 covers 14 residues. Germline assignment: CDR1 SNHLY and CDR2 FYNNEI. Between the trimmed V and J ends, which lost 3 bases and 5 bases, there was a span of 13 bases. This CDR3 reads CASSESGGRTEAFF. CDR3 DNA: TGTGCCAGCAGTGAGTCGGGAGGGAGGACTGAAGCTTTCTTT.

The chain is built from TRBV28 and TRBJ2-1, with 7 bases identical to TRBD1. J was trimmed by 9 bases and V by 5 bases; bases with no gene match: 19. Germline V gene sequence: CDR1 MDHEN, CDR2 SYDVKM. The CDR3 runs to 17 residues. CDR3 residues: CASSPSLTYRGFSEQFF. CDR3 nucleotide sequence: TGTGCCAGCAGTCCCTCCTTGACTTACAGGGGATTTTCTGAGCAGTTCTTC.

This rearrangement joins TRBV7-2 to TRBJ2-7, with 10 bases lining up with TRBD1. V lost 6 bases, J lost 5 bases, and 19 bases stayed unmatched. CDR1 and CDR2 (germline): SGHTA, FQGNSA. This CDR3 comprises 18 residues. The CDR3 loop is CASSRIGTGAYSAHEQYF. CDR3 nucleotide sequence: TGTGCCAGCAGTAGAATCGGGACAGGGGCCTACTCAGCCCACGAGCAGTACTTC.